This T cell receptor beta chain was identified during a study of somatic mutations in cytotoxic T cells in rheumatoid arthritis. Study-wide context: Flow-sorting brought some V beta antibody-stained T-cell populations to nearly 100% purity, V beta1+ cells sequenced for TCRB among them. Findings and caveats of the study: Nobody had found out which antigens the expanded CD8+ clones targeted.

This CDR3 region has 12 residues. The V gene lost 1 base and the J gene lost 2 bases, with 3 bases spanning the gap. CDR1 is SGHVS, CDR2 FNYEAQ, per germline. As regards this clone: Antigen specificity is unknown.

Method: immunoSEQ multiplex PCR; TCRdb's copy keeps in-frame clones and lacks some. Of thousands of clones listed, roughly 77% are singletons. This receptor was identified in a woman aged 70-85 years with rheumatoid arthritis. The V call is TRBV7-6, the J call TRBJ2-7; D is uncertain. Specimen: CD8+ T cells sorted from blood, collected at a follow-up visit. This CDR3 reads CASSLVPYEQYF. The CDR3 DNA sequence: TGTGCCAGCAGCTTAGTCCCCTACGAGCAGTACTTC.